Listed below are T cell receptor beta chains from one sample, sequenced in a study of regulatory T cells in long-lasting Graves disease. One entry per CDR3 protein results from TCRdb running MiXCR on the multiplex PCR reads. The table has 410,000 or so distinct CDR3 sequences, 14% to 15% seen once. These data were also filed under a second study, of T cells in Graves' hyperthyroidism and ophthalmopathy.

Sequencing was performed on peripheral blood mononuclear cells (PBMCs), taken at new diagnosis, from a patient treated with antithyroid drugs. These receptors were obtained from a woman younger than 45 with Graves disease. Each CDR3 is given with its conserved first and last residue. A D gene is named only where the DNA matches it firmly. Clone size is stated in some rows and not others, as once, few, many or a class when expanded.

TRBJ1-3,.,many,TRBV12-3/TRBV12-4,CASSHDNENFLRLGNTIYF,TGTGCCAGCAGCCACGACAATGAAAATTTCCTCAGGTTAGGGAACACCATATATTTT
TRBJ1-1,.,many,TRBV20-1,CSARPTGPINTEAFF,TGCAGTGCTAGACCAACCGGGCCTATCAACACTGAAGCTTTCTTT
TRBJ2-1,.,.,TRBV5-1,CASSRDAKGEQFF,TGCGCCAGCAGCCGAGATGCAAAGGGAGAGCAGTTCTTC
TRBJ1-3,.,few,TRBV6-1,CASRPSGDPGNTIYF,TGTGCCAGCAGACCTTCAGGGGACCCTGGAAACACCATATATTTT
TRBJ2-1,.,.,TRBV19,CASSGGEGGQFNEQFF,TGTGCCAGTAGTGGGGGTGAGGGCGGGCAATTCAATGAGCAGTTCTTC
TRBJ1-2,TRBD1,many,TRBV28,CASSLPGGQGVRNLNYGYTF,TGTGCCAGCAGTTTACCCGGGGGACAGGGGGTCCGAAATCTTAACTATGGCTACACCTTC
TRBJ2-7,.,few,TRBV4-2,CASSQDPAERSYEQYF,TGTGCCAGCAGCCAAGATCCAGCGGAGCGCTCCTACGAGCAGTACTTC
TRBJ2-7,TRBD2,many,TRBV5-1,CASSLASAGGHEQYF,TGCGCCAGCAGCTTGGCCTCAGCGGGAGGTCACGAGCAGTACTTC
TRBJ1-2,.,many,TRBV10-3,CAISSEQGLVDYGYTF,TGTGCCATCAGTTCCGAACAGGGACTCGTGGACTATGGCTACACCTTC
TRBJ2-5,.,.,TRBV12-5,CASGPTTRGWEETQYF,TGTGCTAGTGGTCCAACGACTAGAGGTTGGGAAGAGACCCAGTACTTC